A single sample gave rise to the 23 T cell receptor beta chains below, sequenced in a study of cytomegalovirus exposure and HLA in healthy donors. In the PCR, 60 Vbeta and 13 Jbeta primers were used. The protocol was immunoSEQ multiplex PCR, while the TCRdb copy is restricted to in-frame clones and leaves out a portion. The sample has 150,000 to 200,000 clones, 80% seen once; the top ten hold about 1%. The sequencing sample was made of PBMCs. The source is a woman in her forties in good health and CMV-seronegative.

J is TRBJ1-3 and V is TRBV9; unclear D gene. The V end was cut by 2 bases, the J end by 9 bases, with 12 bases between. The CDR3 runs 13 residues. CDR1 SGDLS and CDR2 YYNGEE come from the germline V gene. The CDR3 nucleotides are TGTGCCAGCAGCGTGATGGAGCATGGCACCATATATTTT. This gives the protein CASSVMEHGTIYF.

The V gene is TRBV6-5, the J gene TRBJ1-5; D is unresolved. The CDR3 totals 13 residues. The V gene lost 5 bases and the J gene lost 6 bases, with 11 bases spanning the gap. Germline V CDR1 and CDR2: MNHEY, SVGAGI. The CDR3 spells CASSAGVGQPQHF. In nucleotides, the CDR3 is TGTGCCAGCAGTGCCGGGGTGGGTCAGCCCCAGCATTTT.

This clone is a singleton in its sample. The rearrangement uses TRBV30 and TRBJ2-2; D might be TRBD2 (6 bases). V lost 3 bases and J 2 bases, leaving 7 bases between the germline ends. Germline CDR1 is GTSNPN and CDR2 is SVGIG (reference sequence). The CDR3 spans 13 residues. CDR3 sequence: CAWRGLNTGELFF. The CDR3 DNA reads as TGTGCCTGGAGGGGACTTAACACCGGGGAGCTGTTTTTT.

In the case of this clone: At one end, the junction sequence differs from germline, possibly due to a read error. V gene TRBV7-7 combines with J gene TRBJ2-5; 8 nucleotides align to TRBD1. The CDR3 has 15 residues. The V gene's germline CDR1 is SSHAT and CDR2 FNYEAQ (reference sequence). The CDR3 is CASSRGQGRTETQYF. CDR3 nucleotides: TGTGCTAGCAGTCGAGGACAGGGCCGTACGGAGACCCAGTACTTC.

The chain combines TRBV19 with TRBJ2-5, with 8 positions matching TRBD1. This CDR3 contains 15 residues. Germline values: CDR1 LNHDA, CDR2 SQIVND (reference sequence). The V segment lost 4 bases and the J segment 4 bases; nucleotides outside the gene matches: 8. The CDR3 sequence is CASSRTGQSLETQYF. The CDR3 DNA follows: TGTGCCAGTAGTAGGACAGGGCAGTCATTAGAGACCCAGTACTTC.

Points on this clone: The junction and the germline gene differ at one end; a read error may be behind it. The chain combines TRBV30 with TRBJ1-2, with 9 bases fitting TRBD1. This CDR3 is 12 amino acids long. The germline V gene encodes CDR1 GTSNPN and CDR2 SVGIG (reference sequence). The CDR3: CAWRVPGTGQLF. For the CDR3, the DNA is TGTGCCTGGAGGGTACCCGGGACAGGGCAACTCTTC.

The rearrangement links TRBV6-5 to TRBJ1-2; possible D gene TRBD1, 5 bases. The CDR3 is 14 residues long. Trimming shortened V by 1 base and J by 4 bases, and 10 bases separated the two germline ends. CDR1 is MNHEY and CDR2 is SVGAGI in the germline V gene. CDR3 protein: CASSYLGDSYGYTF. The CDR3 nucleotides read TGTGCCAGCAGTTACTTGGGGGACTCCTATGGCTACACCTTC.

The gene calls are TRBV2 and TRBJ2-7; D might be TRBD2 (6 bases). CDR3 length: 15 residues. V dropped 3 bases and J dropped 1 base, with 13 bases sitting between them. Per germline, CDR1 SNHLY and CDR2 FYNNEI. CDR3 sequence reads: CASSESLAPSYEQYF. The CDR3 DNA follows: TGTGCCAGCAGTGAGTCCCTAGCGCCATCCTACGAGCAGTACTTC.

The V and J genes are TRBV5-3 and TRBJ2-5; D is perhaps TRBD1 (5 bases). TRBV5-3 is filed as an ORF, its function uncertain. The CDR3 covers 16 residues. V shed 0 bases and J shed 5 bases, with 17 bases lying between them. CDR3 region: CARSLVFEDISETQYF. In DNA form, the CDR3 reads TGTGCCAGAAGCTTGGTTTTTGAGGACATAAGTGAGACCCAGTACTTC.

The chain employs TRBV10-3 and TRBJ1-2; 11 nucleotides line up with TRBD1. CDR1 is ENHRY and CDR2 is SYGVKD in the germline V gene. V lost 2 bases to trimming and J lost 7 bases; unmatched junction nucleotides: 3. The CDR3 has 14 residues. CDR3 DNA sequence: TGTGCCATCAGTGAGGGACAGGGGGCACTTGGCTACACCTTC. As protein: CAISEGQGALGYTF.

This clone was recorded once. V and J are TRBV18 and TRBJ1-1, with D hard to call. With 4 bases removed from V and 3 bases from J, the gap between germline ends came to 15 bases. The CDR3 extends over 15 amino acids. Germline CDR1 KGHSH, CDR2 LQKENI. The CDR3 loop reads CASSLLSSIDTEAFF. For the CDR3, the DNA is TGTGCCAGCTCACTACTGAGTTCTATAGACACTGAAGCTTTCTTT. Together with reference TRBV18 and TRBJ1-1, the CDR3 gives the full variable domain: NAGVMQNPRHLVRRRGQEARLRCSPMKGHSHVYWYRQLPEEGLKFMVYLQKENIIDESGMPKERFSAEFPKEGPSILRIQQVVRGDSAAYFCASSLLSSIDTEAFFGQGTRLTVV.

The chain couples TRBV6-1 to TRBJ1-5; D not resolved. CDR1 MNHNS and CDR2 SASEGT come from the germline V gene. The CDR3 spans 14 residues. The ends were cut back, 1 base at V and 3 bases at J, with 7 bases in the middle. The CDR3 sequence is CASSEGLYNQPQHF. DNA of the CDR3: TGTGCCAGCAGTGAAGGGCTGTACAATCAGCCCCAGCATTTT.

The chain is built from TRBV9 and TRBJ1-1; possibly TRBD1 for D (5 bases). The CDR3 totals 14 residues. Germline CDR1 SGDLS, CDR2 YYNGEE. Trimming shortened V by 3 bases and J by 4 bases, and 13 bases separated the two germline ends. CDR3 region: CASSARTSTTEAFF. In DNA, the CDR3 is TGTGCCAGCAGCGCTAGGACATCGACCACTGAAGCTTTCTTT.

The chain is built from TRBV4-2 and TRBJ1-1, with 8 bases matching TRBD1. The CDR3 contains 15 residues. Losses at the gene ends were 3 bases for V and 5 bases for J; bases not matched to a gene: 8. Germline CDR1 and CDR2: LGHNA and YNFKEQ. CDR3 bases: TGTGCCAGCAGCCATACTACCAGGGGGCAAACTGAAGCTTTCTTT. Residues: CASSHTTRGQTEAFF.

The J gene is TRBJ1-5, the V gene TRBV9; TRBD1 agrees at 8 bases. CDR3 size: 14 residues. Germline trimming cut 3 bases from V and 5 bases from J; bases unmatched to any gene: 4. Germline CDR1 is SGDLS and CDR2 is YYNGEE. The CDR3: CASSGGQGDQPQHF. CDR3 DNA: TGTGCCAGCAGCGGTGGACAGGGAGATCAGCCCCAGCATTTT.

Only a few counts were recorded for this clone. The J gene is TRBJ2-2, the V gene TRBV15, with D unclear. The CDR3 has 15 amino acids. Trimming removed 1 base from V and 2 bases from J, with 8 bases in between. Germline CDR1 LNHNV, CDR2 YYDKDF (reference sequence). The CDR3 loop is CATSRGLTNTGELFF. The CDR3 bases are TGTGCCACCAGCAGAGGACTCACAAACACCGGGGAGCTGTTTTTT.

V and J are TRBV5-1 and TRBJ2-1; 9 nucleotides match TRBD2. The CDR3 contains 14 residues. The ends lost 5 bases at V and 7 bases at J; junction bases unmatched: 7. Germline CDR1 and CDR2: SGHRS and YFSETQ. The CDR3 loop reads CASRWREGMNEQFF. Here the CDR3 DNA reads TGCGCCAGCAGGTGGCGGGAGGGTATGAATGAGCAGTTCTTC.

The CDR3 protein is CASSYAAGVLNTEAFF. CDR3 DNA sequence: TGTGCCAGCAGTTACGCGGCAGGGGTCTTGAACACTGAAGCTTTCTTT. This rearrangement joins TRBV6-6 to TRBJ1-1, with TRBD1 as a possible D gene (6 bases). The CDR3 covers 16 residues. The V end was cut by 2 bases, the J end by 0 bases, with 13 bases between. From germline, CDR1 is MNHNY and CDR2 SVGAGI (reference sequence).

The rearrangement uses TRBV19 and TRBJ1-1; TRBD1 aligns across 7 bases. Per germline, CDR1 LNHDA and CDR2 SQIVND (reference sequence). CDR3 length: 13 residues. Trimming at V came to 7 bases and at J to 5 bases, leaving 7 bases not matched to a gene. The CDR3 bases are TGTGCCAGTAAGAACAGGGGTATGACTGAAGCTTTCTTT. It is translated as CASKNRGMTEAFF.

The chain combines TRBV19 with TRBJ2-7; D is unresolved. The germline CDR1 and CDR2 sequences are LNHDA and SQIVND (reference sequence). The CDR3 sequence is 13 residues long. The V and J ends lost 3 bases and 2 bases respectively, with 8 bases between them. CDR3 coding DNA: TGTGCCAGTAGTATTGGAGAGACCTACGAGCAGTACTTC. Its translation: CASSIGETYEQYF.

This chain connects TRBV4-1 to TRBJ2-1; 13 positions agree with TRBD2. CDR1 and CDR2 from the germline V gene are MGHRA and YSYEKL. This CDR3 spans 16 amino acids. Losses at the gene ends were 4 bases for V and 5 bases for J; bases not matched to a gene: 5. CDR3 region: CASSLWTSGRNNEQFF. The CDR3 DNA reads as TGCGCCAGCAGCCTATGGACTAGCGGGAGAAACAATGAGCAGTTCTTC.

The chain links TRBV19 to TRBJ2-7; TRBD2 matches 12 bases. The germline gives CDR1 LNHDA, CDR2 SQIVND (reference sequence). Trimming took 9 bases from V and 6 from J; bases not matched to a gene: 6. There are 13 residues in the CDR3. The CDR3 nucleotides read TGTGCCAGCAGACTAGCGGGAGCCGCCGAGCAGTACTTC. It translates to CASRLAGAAEQYF.

The gene calls are TRBV7-2 and TRBJ1-4; no clear D. The CDR3 consists of 11 residues. V shed 6 bases and J shed 8 bases, with 7 bases lying between them. CDR1 SGHTA and CDR2 FQGNSA come from the germline V gene. The CDR3 DNA is TGTGCCAGCAGGTCGGGGGAAAAACTGTTTTTT. This encodes CASRSGEKLFF.